The clone carrying this TCR beta chain showed up just a few times. Its cognate antigen is unknown. This specimen comes from a study of beta chain features in type 1 diabetes. Study conclusions and caveats: Type 1 diabetes patients had VDJ junctions that carried fewer insertions and more deletions.

All of the isolated RNA was reverse transcribed, so expressed TCRB transcripts were sequenced. Clones were read by immunoSEQ multiplex PCR, and TCRdb kept only the in-frame ones, dropping some. This table has more than 150,000 clones, approximately 13% appearing once. The CDR3 has 17 amino acids. The V segment lost 3 bases and the J segment 1 base; nucleotides outside the gene matches: 6. The germline V gene has CDR1 SGHRS and CDR2 YFSETQ. Every sorted population was more than 95% pure. Sample: central memory CD4+ T cells from blood. This rearrangement joins TRBV5-1 to TRBJ2-2; 10 bases align to TRBD1. This TCR derives from a woman between 18 and 29 years old in good health. CDR3 sequence: CASSSSDRGLNTGELFF. The CDR3 DNA is TGCGCCAGCAGCTCCTCGGACAGGGGGTTGAACACCGGGGAGCTGTTTTTT.